The 2 T cell receptor beta chains reported below all come from one sample, sequenced in a study of shared clonotypes between healthy human individuals. Assay: immunoSEQ multiplex PCR; the TCRdb copy retains only in-frame clones and omits some. The sample lists some 550,000 clones, more than 95% occurring once. Sequenced material: naive CD4+ T cells sorted from blood. Sample subset: CD45RA+ positively selected. These receptors were taken from a woman in her 30s in good health.

This chain uses TRBV10-3 with TRBJ2-5; 8 nucleotides align to TRBD1. Trimming at V came to 2 bases and at J to 7 bases, leaving 12 bases not matched to a gene. CDR1 and CDR2 from the germline V gene are ENHRY and SYGVKD. CDR3 length: 16 amino acids. CDR3 residues: CAISEASGTGEGTQYF. DNA for the CDR3: TGTGCCATCAGTGAGGCCTCCGGGACAGGCGAGGGGACCCAGTACTTC.

The chain links TRBV5-6 to TRBJ2-7, with a weak D call TRBD1 (6 bases). The CDR3 runs 14 residues. V was cut by 1 base and J by 2 bases, with 10 bases left in between. The germline CDR1 and CDR2 sequences are SGHDT and YYEEEE. CDR3 sequence reads: CASSLYREPYEQYF. The CDR3 region has the DNA TGTGCCAGCAGCTTGTACAGGGAGCCCTACGAGCAGTACTTC.